The present entry profiles one T cell receptor beta chain with its context. This sample's treatment: 15 to 20 received Ad26.COV2.S at low or high dose, single or two shots; several received placebo; per-sample allocation not given. Day 63 after the first injection of vaccine or placebo was the sampling time. This record belongs to a study of Ad26.COV2.S vaccination and SARS-CoV-2 variants. The table came from immunoSEQ multiplex PCR; TCRdb's copy has only in-frame clones and leaves some out. This table has fewer than 500,000 clones, 75% to 90% appearing once. V shed 3 bases and J shed 0 bases, with 12 bases lying between them. CDR1 is LNHNV, CDR2 YYDKDF, per germline (reference sequence). The CDR3 has 17 residues.

Material: peripheral blood, obtained in a trial of Ad26.COV2.S vaccine versus placebo. The chain is built from TRBV15 and TRBJ2-6; no firm D call. The TCR comes from a person between 18 and 60 years old who received the Ad26.COV2.S COVID-19 vaccine or a placebo. The CDR3 DNA sequence: TGTGCCACCAGCAGGGACCTTACCTCCTCTGGGGCCAACGTCCTGACTTTC. Residues: CATSRDLTSSGANVLTF.